This T cell receptor beta chain is drawn from a study of glioma-infiltrating T cells (dated by TCRdb to about 2016). For context, the study as a whole: Glioma tissue, non-neoplastic brain tissue and matched peripheral blood mononuclear cells were used as sources from which TCR alpha- and beta-chain repertoires were sequenced. To measure how far tissue and blood T-cell populations diverged, each tissue-infiltrating repertoire was compared against the peripheral blood repertoire of the same patient. The paired cohort was made up of three low-grade glioma patients, eight primary glioblastoma patients and three non-glioma patients who contributed non-neoplastic brain tissue.

The iRepertoire nested amplicon-rescue multiplex PCR (arm-PCR) platform was used to amplify TCR alpha and beta CDR3 regions from RNA. One-step reverse transcription and amplification used about 100-400 ng of tissue mRNA or PBMC total RNA as input. Following bead purification, Illumina adapters were added by a secondary multiplex PCR, and the libraries were gel-purified between 200 and 400 bp. Internal 6-nucleotide barcodes were carried by the libraries and were used for demultiplexing. Sequencing of libraries was performed on an Illumina MiSeq with 2x220 or 2x250 nucleotide paired-end reads. The source study handled its data this way. Paired reads were merged with FLASH 1.2.11 and aligned to the GRCh37 human genome with BWA-MEM before extracting TRA and TRB reads. For V and J assignment, an IMGT-derived reference of cassette sequences and CDR3 motifs that included pseudogenes was used. Reads were translated in three frames, and productive CDR3s were defined as those with a C...FGXG motif and no stop codons. Clonotypes were defined as unique combinations of V-J cassette pair and CDR3 amino acid sequence. Filtering of reads was based on Hamming distance, with the threshold set by the sequence error rate of each sample in mapped regions. TCRdb reprocessing: public reads trimmed at Q25 with fastp, clones called with MiXCR, in-frame beta chains kept. Entries are consolidated by CDR3 protein sequence, retaining the most common genes and DNA. Clone size and V and J calls follow TCRdb, not the original study. For this sample the table gives 100,000 to 150,000 distinct CDR3 sequences, of which roughly 25% were detected only once. The top ten clones comprise about 16% of the sample.

The paper as a whole reports these results and caveats: Very few CDR3 sequences were found to be shared between tissue and blood, and this scarcity was attributed to high CDR3 diversity and limited sampling. VJ-independent divergence between tissue and blood was found to be below expectation in non-neoplastic patients but above expectation in all gliomas, particularly low-grade gliomas. Group comparisons rested on small numbers: three non-neoplastic, three low-grade glioma and fewer than 10 glioblastoma patients.

This clonotype has more than one count but fewer than ten. This clone's antigen is unknown. The junction does not match germline at one end; this may be a read error. CDR1 ENHRY and CDR2 SYGVKD were looked up in the germline V gene. Including the terminal cysteine and phenylalanine, the CDR3 comprises 14 residues. CDR3 DNA only is kept here, 42 bases in frame from base 1. Recombination connected TRBV10-3 to TRBJ1-1; a tentative D match to TRBD1 spans 5 bases. The receptor was isolated from a human donor with low-grade glioma or glioblastoma, undergoing nonglioma brain surgery, or in good health (not recorded which). Sequenced material: glioma tissue, nonneoplastic brain tissue, or PBMCs (not recorded which). This receptor has the CDR3 CAVSESPGGTEAFF. The DNA is as follows: TGTGCCGTCAGTGAGTCGCCGGGGGGCACTGAAGCTTTCTTT.